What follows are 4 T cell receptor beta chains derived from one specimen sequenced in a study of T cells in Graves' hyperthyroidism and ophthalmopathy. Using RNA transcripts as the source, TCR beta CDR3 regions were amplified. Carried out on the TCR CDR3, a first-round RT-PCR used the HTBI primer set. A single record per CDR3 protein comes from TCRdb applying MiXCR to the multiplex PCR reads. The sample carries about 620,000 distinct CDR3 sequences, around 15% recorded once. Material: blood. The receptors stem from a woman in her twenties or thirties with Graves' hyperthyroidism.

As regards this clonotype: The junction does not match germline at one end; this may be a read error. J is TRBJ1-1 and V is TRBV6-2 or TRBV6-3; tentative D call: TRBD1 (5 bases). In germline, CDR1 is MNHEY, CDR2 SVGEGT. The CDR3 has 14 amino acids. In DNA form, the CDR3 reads TGTGCCACCAGTTACACAGGACCGTACACTGAAGCTTTCTTT. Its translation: CATSYTGPYTEAFF.

The DNA for the CDR3 is TGTGCCAGCAGCCCAAGCGGGACCGATTATAATTCACCCCTCCACTTT. Translation: CASSPSGTDYNSPLHF. The chain recombines TRBV9 with TRBJ1-6, with D perhaps TRBD1 (5 bases). The CDR3 contains 16 residues. The germline V gene has CDR1 SGDLS and CDR2 YYNGEE. V was cut by 4 bases and J by 4 bases, with 15 bases left in between.

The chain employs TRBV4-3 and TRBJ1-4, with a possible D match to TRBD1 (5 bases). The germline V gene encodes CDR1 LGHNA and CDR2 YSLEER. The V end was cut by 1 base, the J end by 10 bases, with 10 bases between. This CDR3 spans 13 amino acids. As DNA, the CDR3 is TGCGCCAGCAGCCAAGCGCGGAGGGGAAAACTGTTTTTT. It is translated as CASSQARRGKLFF.

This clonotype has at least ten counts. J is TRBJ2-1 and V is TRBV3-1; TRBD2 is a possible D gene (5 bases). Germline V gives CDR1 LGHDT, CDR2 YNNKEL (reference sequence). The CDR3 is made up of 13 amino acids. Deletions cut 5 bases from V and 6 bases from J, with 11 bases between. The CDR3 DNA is TGTGCCAGCAGCAGTTCTCGGGGCAATGAGCAGTTCTTC. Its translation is CASSSSRGNEQFF.